One and the same sample provided the 30 T cell receptor beta chains below, sequenced in a study of technical replicates of blood from a handful of donors. Method: immunoSEQ multiplex PCR; TCRdb's copy keeps in-frame clones and lacks some. The sample consists of about 97,000 clones, just under 95% of them appearing once. Sequencing was carried out using T cells isolated from PBMCs. These receptors all stem from a human donor in good health.

V gene TRBV6-1 combines with J gene TRBJ2-5, with a tentative D call TRBD1 (6 bases). This CDR3 is built from 14 residues. V shed 2 bases and J shed 2 bases, with 9 bases lying between them. Per the germline V gene, CDR1 is MNHNS and CDR2 is SASEGT. CDR3 sequence reads: CASSENRAQETQYF. The CDR3 nucleotides are TGTGCCAGCAGTGAAAACAGGGCTCAAGAGACCCAGTACTTC.

The chain has TRBV21-1 and TRBJ2-3; the DNA was not used to check the table's D call, TRBD1. TRBV21-1 is noted as a pseudogene. This CDR3 comprises 17 residues. This CDR3 is CASSKAPGRSYTDTQYF. For the CDR3, the DNA is TGTGCCAGCAGCAAAGCCCCAGGAAGAAGTTATACGGATACGCAGTATTTT.

CDR3 region: CASSQVQGTHHEQYF. In DNA, the CDR3 is TGCGCCAGCAGCCAGGTACAGGGGACCCACCACGAGCAGTACTTC. This chain uses TRBV4-3 with TRBJ2-7; 7 nucleotides match TRBD1. The CDR3 is 15 residues long. The junction had 10 bases not matched to a gene; V was cut back by 3 bases and J by 5 bases. CDR1 is LGHNA and CDR2 is YSLEER in the germline V gene.

The chain couples TRBV7-6 to TRBJ2-4; 7 bases match TRBD1. CDR3 length equals 15 residues. After removal of 3 bases from V and 7 bases from J, the junction contained 9 bases not matched to a gene. The germline gives CDR1 SGHVS, CDR2 FNYEAQ. The CDR3 DNA sequence: TGTGCCAGCAGCTTTACCGACAGGGCGAGTAACATTCAGTACTTC. Protein product: CASSFTDRASNIQYF.

The J gene is TRBJ1-2, the V gene TRBV27; no definite D call. The CDR3 extends over 14 amino acids. Per the germline V gene, CDR1 is MNHEY and CDR2 is SMNVEV (reference sequence). Deletions cut 3 bases from V and 7 bases from J, with 15 bases between. CDR3 amino acids: CASSLSGELSGYTF. The DNA of the CDR3 is TGTGCCAGCAGTTTGTCTGGGGAGCTAAGTGGCTACACCTTC.

CDR3 sequence: CASSAGTSPYNEQFF. Here the CDR3 DNA reads TGTGCCAGCAGCGCCGGGACTAGCCCCTACAATGAGCAGTTCTTC. The chain links TRBV9 to TRBJ2-1, with 9 bases aligning to TRBD2. This CDR3 comprises 15 residues. The V and J ends lost 3 bases and 2 bases, in that order; junction bases with no gene match: 3. In germline, CDR1 is SGDLS, CDR2 YYNGEE.

This chain joins TRBV18 and TRBJ1-1; D gene unclear. V was cut by 6 bases and J by 2 bases, with 16 bases left in between. Germline CDR1 and CDR2: KGHSH and LQKENI. CDR3 size: 15 residues. The CDR3 sequence: CASSYSYRENTEAFF. The CDR3 DNA follows: TGTGCCAGCTCGTACAGCTACAGAGAAAACACTGAAGCTTTCTTT.

This clone is a singleton in its sample. The chain links TRBV4-3 to TRBJ2-3, with no clear D. The V gene's germline CDR1 is LGHNA and CDR2 YSLEER. V lost 0 bases and J 2 bases, leaving 9 bases between the germline ends. The CDR3 covers 15 residues. CDR3 sequence reads: CASSQEPGPTDTQYF. The CDR3 DNA sequence: TGCGCCAGCAGCCAAGAACCTGGCCCCACAGATACGCAGTATTTT.

The chain employs TRBV4-2 and TRBJ2-1; no definite D call. Per the germline V gene, CDR1 is LGHNA and CDR2 is YNFKEQ. The V gene lost 0 bases and the J gene lost 0 bases, with 6 bases spanning the gap. The CDR3 spans 15 residues. This chain's CDR3 is CASSQEQSSYNEQFF. In DNA form, the CDR3 reads TGTGCCAGCAGCCAAGAACAGAGCTCCTACAATGAGCAGTTCTTC.

The chain links TRBV5-1 to TRBJ2-7; 8 bases match TRBD2. Germline V gives CDR1 SGHRS, CDR2 YFSETQ. The CDR3 spans 17 residues. With V trimmed by 2 bases and J by 1 base, 11 bases remained unmatched. DNA for the CDR3: TGCGCCAGCAGCTTAAGAGCGGGAGCTGCTAATTCCTACGAGCAGTACTTC. Translated, it gives CASSLRAGAANSYEQYF.

The chain has TRBV5-1 and TRBJ1-4; TRBD1 matches 7 bases. Losses at the gene ends were 3 bases for V and 4 bases for J; bases not matched to a gene: 6. Looked up from germline, CDR1 is SGHRS and CDR2 is YFSETQ. This CDR3 spans 15 amino acids. CDR3 sequence reads: CASSWGQPINEKLFF. CDR3 nucleotide sequence: TGCGCCAGCAGCTGGGGACAGCCAATTAATGAAAAACTGTTTTTT. Variable domain in full (rest from reference TRBV5-1 and TRBJ1-4): KAGVTQTPRYLIKTRGQQVTLSCSPISGHRSVSWYQQTPGQGLQFLFEYFSETQRNKGNFPGRFSGRQFSNSRSEMNVSTLELGDSALYLCASSWGQPINEKLFFGSGTQLSVL.

The V gene is TRBV7-2, the J gene TRBJ2-1; TRBD2 agrees at 12 bases. Per germline, CDR1 SGHTA and CDR2 FQGNSA. The CDR3 is made up of 15 amino acids. Trimming at V came to 2 bases and at J to 7 bases, leaving 3 bases not matched to a gene. CDR3 protein: CASSLTLAGGNEQFF. DNA for the CDR3: TGTGCCAGCAGCTTAACGCTAGCGGGGGGGAATGAGCAGTTCTTC.

The V and J genes are TRBV4-3 and TRBJ1-1, with D tentatively TRBD1 (5 bases). Trimming left V 4 bases short and J 4 bases short, with 13 bases between. Per the germline V gene, CDR1 is LGHNA and CDR2 is YSLEER. There are 14 residues in the CDR3. CDR3 protein: CASSPTAGVTEAFF. In DNA, the CDR3 is TGCGCCAGCAGCCCGACAGCAGGTGTCACTGAAGCTTTCTTT.

The genes are TRBV7-2 and TRBJ1-1; D is ambiguous. Germline V gene sequence: CDR1 SGHTA, CDR2 FQGNSA. V dropped 3 bases and J dropped 7 bases, with 12 bases sitting between them. The CDR3 contains 13 residues. The CDR3 DNA reads TGTGCCAGCAGCTTCCCCCCGGGGAGTGAAGCTTTCTTT. Amino acids: CASSFPPGSEAFF.

About this clone itself: At the DNA level, this CDR3 is encoded by other sequences in the same sample as well. The chain couples TRBV7-3 to TRBJ1-2; 10 nucleotides agree with TRBD1. Looked up from germline, CDR1 is SGHTA and CDR2 is FQGTGA. The junction had 4 bases not matched to a gene; V was cut back by 5 bases and J by 4 bases. The CDR3 covers 14 residues. The CDR3 DNA reads TGTGCCAGCAGCCAGACAGGGGGCGCCTATGGCTACACCTTC. This encodes CASSQTGGAYGYTF.

This sequence joins TRBV11-2 and TRBJ1-1, with 7 bases identical to TRBD1. The CDR3 totals 16 residues. V lost 3 bases and J lost 7; bases outside the gene matches: 14. The germline V gene has CDR1 SGHAT and CDR2 FQNNGV. The CDR3 region has the DNA TGTGCCAGCAGCTTGGATGCGACAGGGAGGATAGGTGAAGCTTTCTTT. Its protein is CASSLDATGRIGEAFF.

The chain's CDR3 is CASRLSEYTQYF. The CDR3 bases are TGTGCCAGCCGGTTGTCCGAGTATACGCAGTATTTT. The rearrangement joins TRBV27 to TRBJ2-3; D is unclear. The V end was cut by 8 bases, the J end by 7 bases, with 13 bases between. Germline CDR1 MNHEY, CDR2 SMNVEV (reference sequence). This CDR3 comprises 12 residues.

The chain has TRBV30 and TRBJ1-2, with TRBD1 matching 11 bases. V lost 5 bases, J lost 3 bases, and 5 bases stayed unmatched. This CDR3 comprises 14 residues. CDR1 GTSNPN and CDR2 SVGIG come from the germline V gene (reference sequence). The CDR3 region has the DNA TGTGCCTGGGACGGGACAGGGGGACACTATGGCTACACCTTC. This codes for CAWDGTGGHYGYTF.

The chain links TRBV5-4 to TRBJ2-3, with 10 bases matching TRBD1. The V and J ends lost 4 bases and 2 bases, in that order; junction bases with no gene match: 7. Germline loops: CDR1 SGHNT, CDR2 YYREEE (reference sequence). The CDR3 length is 16 residues. CDR3 nucleotide sequence: TGTGCCAGCAGCCTTCCGGGACAGGGGAACACAGATACGCAGTATTTT. This encodes CASSLPGQGNTDTQYF.

V and J are TRBV28 and TRBJ2-5; the D gene is possibly TRBD1 (5 bases). The CDR3 sequence is 14 residues long. Trimming removed 3 bases from V and 4 bases from J, with 12 bases in between. Germline values: CDR1 MDHEN, CDR2 SYDVKM. The CDR3 coding sequence is TGTGCCAGCAGTTTCCCGACAGTAACAGAGACCCAGTACTTC. As protein: CASSFPTVTETQYF.

This chain uses TRBV6-1 with TRBJ2-7; TRBD1 is a possible D gene (5 bases). Trimming removed 1 base from V and 2 bases from J, with 6 bases in between. Germline V CDR1 and CDR2: MNHNS, SASEGT. There are 13 residues in the CDR3. CDR3 nucleotides: TGTGCCAGCAGTGAAGAGGGGCCCTACGAGCAGTACTTC. This sequence encodes CASSEEGPYEQYF.

The V and J genes are TRBV5-4 and TRBJ1-1; D unresolved. The CDR3 runs 16 residues. Trimming left V 4 bases short and J 1 base short, with 17 bases between. Germline V lookup: CDR1 SGHNT, CDR2 YYREEE (reference sequence). CDR3 sequence reads: CASSLVRGERNTEAFF. In nucleotides, the CDR3 is TGTGCCAGCAGCCTCGTACGGGGAGAAAGGAACACTGAAGCTTTCTTT.

The genes are TRBV5-1 and TRBJ1-1, with 7 positions matching TRBD1. Germline V CDR1 and CDR2: SGHRS, YFSETQ. Unmatched junction bases numbered 3, after V lost 4 bases and J lost 0 bases. CDR3 length: 14 residues. CDR3 in amino acids: CASSVGTVNTEAFF. The DNA for the CDR3 is TGCGCCAGCAGCGTCGGGACAGTGAACACTGAAGCTTTCTTT.

CDR3 coding DNA: TGCGCCAGCAGCCAGCTCCCGGGTACCCATGGCTACACCTTC. Amino acid sequence: CASSQLPGTHGYTF. This chain joins TRBV4-1 and TRBJ1-2; D is uncertain. The CDR3 extends over 14 amino acids. CDR1 and CDR2 from the germline V gene are MGHRA and YSYEKL. Trimming removed 3 bases from V and 6 bases from J, with 14 bases in between.

The V and J genes are TRBV9 and TRBJ2-1, with D possibly TRBD2 on 5 matching bases. Germline CDR1 reads SGDLS; CDR2 reads YYNGEE. The CDR3 covers 16 residues. Trimming pared 3 bases from V and 0 bases from J, leaving 13 bases between. The CDR3 is CASSASPGSSYNEQFF. The CDR3 region has the DNA TGTGCCAGCAGCGCAAGTCCGGGGAGCTCCTACAATGAGCAGTTCTTC.

The table lists this clone with a count of one. The rearrangement links TRBV5-1 to TRBJ2-3; tentative D call: TRBD1 (6 bases). Germline assignment: CDR1 SGHRS and CDR2 YFSETQ. Trimming took off 5 bases at V and 2 bases at J, with 15 bases between the two ends. There are 15 residues in the CDR3. Here the CDR3 reads CASRTSGAATDTQYF. The CDR3 DNA reads as TGCGCCAGCAGAACCTCAGGGGCGGCCACAGATACGCAGTATTTT.

The J gene is TRBJ1-2, the V gene TRBV27; D is possibly TRBD1 (6 bases). The CDR3 is 15 residues long. Germline V gives CDR1 MNHEY, CDR2 SMNVEV (reference sequence). V was clipped by 3 bases and J by 4 bases, with 15 bases between them. DNA for the CDR3: TGTGCCAGCAGTTTGGGGGGGGGCGCGGGCTATGGCTACACCTTC. Its protein product is CASSLGGGAGYGYTF.

The CDR3 protein is CASSLAGAVQETQYF. The CDR3 nucleotides read TGTGCCAGCAGCTTAGCGGGAGCTGTACAAGAGACCCAGTACTTC. The gene calls are TRBV11-3 and TRBJ2-5, with D possibly TRBD2 on 6 matching bases. The CDR3 is made up of 15 amino acids. The V end lost 1 base, the J end lost 2 bases, and 11 bases lay between the germline ends. Per the germline V gene, CDR1 is SGHNT and CDR2 is YENEEA. The full variable domain, completed using reference TRBV11-3 and TRBJ2-5, is EAGVVQSPRYKIIEKKQPVAFWCNPISGHNTLYWYLQNLGQGPELLIRYENEEAVDDSQLPKDRFSAERLKGVDSTLKIQPAELGDSAVYLCASSLAGAVQETQYFGPGTRLLVL.

This chain joins TRBV4-3 and TRBJ2-1, with 9 bases aligning to TRBD2. The CDR3 is 17 residues long. The germline V gene encodes CDR1 LGHNA and CDR2 YSLEER. With V trimmed by 0 bases and J by 4 bases, 7 bases remained unmatched. CDR3 in amino acids: CASSQDGATSGYNEQFF. The CDR3 DNA reads TGCGCCAGCAGCCAAGATGGAGCGACTAGCGGATACAATGAGCAGTTCTTC.

With respect to this clone: The junction departs from germline at one end; a sequencing error may be responsible. This CDR3 is CASSRDRDEKLFF. The CDR3 nucleotides are TGTGCTAGCAGCCGGGACAGAGACGAAAAACTGTTTTTT. The chain combines TRBV7-7 with TRBJ1-4; 7 positions match TRBD1. Germline CDR1 reads SSHAT; CDR2 reads FNYEAQ (reference sequence). This CDR3 is built from 13 residues.